This T cell receptor beta chain was documented in a study of PD-1 blockade in classical Hodgkin lymphoma. The V gene end was trimmed by 6 bases and the J gene end by 7 bases; junction bases not matched to a gene: 12. CDR3 size: 17 residues. Germline V gene lookup returns CDR1 MNHEY and CDR2 SMNVEV (reference sequence). Measured with immunoSEQ multiplex PCR; TCRdb has only the in-frame clones, and not every one. Found here are about 28,000 clones, 80% of them singletons; the top ten hold 15% to 20%. Sample time point: cycle 4 day 1 (C4D1), after 6 weeks of nivolumab. Relapse after autologous stem cell transplantation occurred in every patient, and brentuximab vedotin exposure varied.

The source is a human donor with classical Hodgkin lymphoma. This sequence joins TRBV27 and TRBJ2-1; 13 nucleotides line up with TRBD2. The sequencing used peripheral blood mononuclear cells (PBMCs), collected before the fourth cycle of nivolumab. The CDR3 bases are TGTGCCAGCAGCGCGAGGGTCGGACTAGCGGGAGCTAATGAGCAGTTCTTC. This encodes CASSARVGLAGANEQFF.